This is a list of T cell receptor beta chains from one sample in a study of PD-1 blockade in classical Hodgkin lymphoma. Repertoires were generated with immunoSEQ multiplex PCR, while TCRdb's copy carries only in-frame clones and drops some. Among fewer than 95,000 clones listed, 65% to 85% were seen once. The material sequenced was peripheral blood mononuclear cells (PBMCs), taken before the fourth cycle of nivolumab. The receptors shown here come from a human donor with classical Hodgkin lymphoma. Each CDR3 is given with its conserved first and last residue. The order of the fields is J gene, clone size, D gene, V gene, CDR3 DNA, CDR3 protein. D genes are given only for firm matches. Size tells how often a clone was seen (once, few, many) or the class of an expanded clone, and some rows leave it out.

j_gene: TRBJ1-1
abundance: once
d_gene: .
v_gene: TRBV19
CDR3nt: TGTGCCAGTCTCTTCGGTGTTGGCACTGAAGCTTTCTTT
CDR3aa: CASLFGVGTEAFF

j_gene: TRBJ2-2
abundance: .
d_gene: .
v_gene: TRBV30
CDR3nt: TGTGCCTGGAGTGTAGGTCAGGGGAACACCGGGGAGCTGTTTTTT
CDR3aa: CAWSVGQGNTGELFF

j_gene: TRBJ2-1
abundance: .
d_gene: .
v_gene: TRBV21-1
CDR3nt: TGTGCCAGCAGCAAAAGGGGCGCTTACAATGAGCAGTTCTTC
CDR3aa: CASSKRGAYNEQFF

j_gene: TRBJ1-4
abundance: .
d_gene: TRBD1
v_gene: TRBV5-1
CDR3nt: TGCGCCAGCAGCTTGACAGGGACAGGGGAAGAAAAACTGTTTTTT
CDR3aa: CASSLTGTGEEKLFF

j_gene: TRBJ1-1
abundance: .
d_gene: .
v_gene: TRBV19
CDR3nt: TGTGCCAGTAGAAACAGGGTGGCGAACACTGAAGCTTTCTTT
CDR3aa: CASRNRVANTEAFF

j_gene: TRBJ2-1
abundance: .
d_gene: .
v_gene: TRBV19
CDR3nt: TGTGCCAGTAGTATAGAGGGGGGCCTTGAGCAGTTCTTC
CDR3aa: CASSIEGGLEQFF

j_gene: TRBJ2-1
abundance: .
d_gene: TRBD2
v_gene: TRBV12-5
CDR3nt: TGTGCTAGTGGTTTGACAGCGGGAGCTGAGCAGTTCTTC
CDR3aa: CASGLTAGAEQFF

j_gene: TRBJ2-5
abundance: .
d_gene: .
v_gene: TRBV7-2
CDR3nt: TGTGCCAGCAGCTTAGCTGAAGAGACCCAGTACTTC
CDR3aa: CASSLAEETQYF

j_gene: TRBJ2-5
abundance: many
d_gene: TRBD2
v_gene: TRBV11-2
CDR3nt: TGTGCCAGCAGCTTCTGGGCTAGCGGCCAAGAGACCCAGTACTTC
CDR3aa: CASSFWASGQETQYF

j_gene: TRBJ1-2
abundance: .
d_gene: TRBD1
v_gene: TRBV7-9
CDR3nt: TGTGCCAGCAGCTTAGAGACAGGGGGCGGCTACACCTTC
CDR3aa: CASSLETGGGYTF

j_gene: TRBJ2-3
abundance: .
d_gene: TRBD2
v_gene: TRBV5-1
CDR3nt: TGCGCCAGCAGCTCGGACCCGGGGGGGAATACGCAGTATTTT
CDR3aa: CASSSDPGGNTQYF

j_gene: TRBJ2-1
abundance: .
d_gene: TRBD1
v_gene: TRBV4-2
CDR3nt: TGTGCCAGCAGCCAAGAAGGGGGCAGCTCCTACAATGAGCAGTTCTTC
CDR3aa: CASSQEGGSSYNEQFF

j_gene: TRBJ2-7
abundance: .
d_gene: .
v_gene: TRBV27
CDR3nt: TGTGCCAGCAGTTTATCCCGGACAGCCTACGAGCAGTACTTC
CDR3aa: CASSLSRTAYEQYF

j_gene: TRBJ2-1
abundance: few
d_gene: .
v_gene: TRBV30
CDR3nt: TGTGCCTGGAGTCCGGGACAACGGCATGAGCAGTTCTTC
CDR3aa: CAWSPGQRHEQFF

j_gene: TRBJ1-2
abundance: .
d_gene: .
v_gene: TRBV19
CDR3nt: TGTGCCAGTAGTATTGCTTACCGCGGAGGCTATGGCTACACCTTC
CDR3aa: CASSIAYRGGYGYTF

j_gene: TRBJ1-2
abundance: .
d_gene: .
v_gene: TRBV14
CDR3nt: TGTGCCAGCAGCCAAGATCCAGGGTATGGCTACACCTTC
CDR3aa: CASSQDPGYGYTF

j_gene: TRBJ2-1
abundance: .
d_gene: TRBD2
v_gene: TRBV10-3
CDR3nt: TGTGCCATCAGTGGCGGGAGGGACTCCTACAATGAGCAGTTCTTC
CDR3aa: CAISGGRDSYNEQFF

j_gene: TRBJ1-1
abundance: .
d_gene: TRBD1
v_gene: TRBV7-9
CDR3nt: TGTGCCAGCAGCTCGACAGGGGCGCACACTGAAGCTTTCTTT
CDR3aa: CASSSTGAHTEAFF

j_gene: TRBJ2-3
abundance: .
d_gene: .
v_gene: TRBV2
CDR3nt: TGTGCCAGCAGGCTAGGCTATGGGGATACGCAGTATTTT
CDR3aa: CASRLGYGDTQYF

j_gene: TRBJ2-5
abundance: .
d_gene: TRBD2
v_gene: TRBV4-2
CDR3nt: TGTGCCAGCAGCCAAGAAGGTGGGCTAGCGGAAGAGACCCAGTACTTC
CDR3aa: CASSQEGGLAEETQYF

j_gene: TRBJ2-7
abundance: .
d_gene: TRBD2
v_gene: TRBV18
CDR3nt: TGTGCCAGCTCACCACGGGACTATTCCTACGAGCAGTACTTC
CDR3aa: CASSPRDYSYEQYF

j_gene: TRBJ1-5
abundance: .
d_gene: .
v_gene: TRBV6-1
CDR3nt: TGTGCCAGCATCGGTATAGAGTATTCTCAGCCCCAGCATTTT
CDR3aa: CASIGIEYSQPQHF

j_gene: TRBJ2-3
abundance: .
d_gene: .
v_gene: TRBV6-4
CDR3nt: TGTGCCAGCAGTGAGGACACAGATACGCAGTATTTT
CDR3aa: CASSEDTDTQYF

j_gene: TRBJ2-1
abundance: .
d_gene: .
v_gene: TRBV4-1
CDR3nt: TGCGCCAGCAGCCAAGGACGGCCGGACAATGAGCAGTTCTTC
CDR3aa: CASSQGRPDNEQFF